This entry concerns a single T cell receptor (beta chain). It has no known antigen specificity. Per-base qualities were not stored, and no clone one base away is much larger. The data were taken from a study of blood T cell repertoires in COVID-19 (dated by TCRdb to the early 2020s). Turning to the overall study: Collaborator samples came from the United States, Italy and Spain and covered acute and convalescent phases of COVID-19. The material from the prospective study consisted of cDNA or gDNA derived from T cells, B-cell-depleted T cells, or PBMCs. The dataset comprised deeply sampled blood TCRbeta repertoires from subjects exposed to, actively infected with, or recovered from COVID-19. The repertoires were released in a freely available public database meant as a resource for research on the immune response to SARS-CoV-2. Samples came from the ongoing ImmuneRACE study (first 160 participants) plus 1,254 subjects from 6 global collaborators. Nearly every sample came with metadata listing a de-identified subject ID, COVID-19 status, age in years and sex. Where HLA class I and class II types were available, the types were taken from metadata supplied by the sample provider, not from assay-based typing. The research as a whole found: The quantity of clinical and demographic metadata differed by source and by participant and was supplied without curation.

Each collaborating institution followed its own protocols to collect whole blood in K2EDTA tubes. For TCRbeta analysis, collaborators shipped samples in one of three forms: frozen whole blood, isolated PBMCs, or DNA extracted from either of those sample types. Its CDR3 holds 14 amino acids, cysteine through phenylalanine. Only CDR3 DNA remains: 42 bases, in frame from the first base. CDR1 and CDR2 were assigned from the germline V gene as SGHRS and YFSETQ. V is clipped by 0 bases and J by 6 bases, and the sequence between their germline boundaries is 12 bases long. The immunoSEQ Assay, a bias-controlled multiplex PCR, was used to amplify TCRbeta CDR3 regions from genomic DNA. The published analysis was carried out like this. Within the assay, amplification of reference gene primers was used to estimate how many nucleated cells each sample contained. To quantify the absolute abundance of each unique TCRbeta CDR3 rearrangement, sequence reads were collapsed and filtered. For each sample, productive Simpson clonality was calculated by taking the square root of Simpson's diversity index across productive rearrangements. TCRdb obtained this table from immuneACCESS and retained in-frame rearrangements with V and J assigned. These tables miss some clones; where compared with another copy, unresolved V genes account for less than half of the shortfall, and the remainder is unexplained. V, J and clone size are taken as reported in that table, and D and trimming were inferred from the DNA itself. The sample profile shows about 99,000 clones; 84% of them were found once. In total, the top ten clones hold 1.5% to 2.5% of the sample.

This TCR was sampled from a man aged 65-85 years with active or convalescent COVID-19. The sample consisted of peripheral blood. This sequence uses TRBV5-1 and TRBJ1-2, with the D gene not clear enough to name. The CDR3 is CASSLAPGRDGYTF. The nucleotide sequence reads TGCGCCAGCAGCTTGGCCCCTGGGCGGGATGGCTACACCTTC.